This T cell receptor beta chain was retrieved from a study of identical twins (dated by TCRdb to the mid-2010s). General notes on the study: To test whether fetal clonotypes persist, this study deep-sequenced TCR alpha and beta repertoires from monozygotic twins, from unrelated adults of various ages, and from cord blood. To rule out contamination, the twin experiments were replicated at different times with different library preparation protocols.

Libraries came from 5' RACE. The sequencer listed for this sample is Illumina HiSeq 2000. Template switching added a universal primer binding site, and the final cDNA carried a unique molecular identifier that allowed TCR cDNA molecules to be counted accurately. First-strand cDNA for TCR alpha and beta chains was synthesized from specific primers in the conserved constant-segment region. To control for contamination, every cDNA library was double barcoded, receiving both a SMART-Mk sample barcode and Illumina barcodes. TruSeq adapter sequences, together with Illumina sample barcodes, were added in two successive PCR steps. The Illumina HiSeq platform was used with custom primers to sequence TCR alpha and beta cDNA libraries. The study's own analysis went as follows. Raw reads were processed with MiGEC to extract unique molecular identifiers, and MiXCR was used to determine CDR3 positions. Recombination models were inferred per individual with the repgenHMM and IGoR tools using an EM algorithm. The analysis of shared clonotypes was done with the tcR package in R, with sharing normalized by the product of cloneset sizes. To study raw recombination without the effects of thymic and clonal selection, out-of-frame nonproductive sequences were analyzed. TCRdb cleaned the public reads at Q25 with fastp, built clones with MiXCR and kept in-frame beta chains. Each entry is one CDR3 protein sequence, shown with its most common DNA and genes. TCRdb's processing, not the study's, gives the V and J calls here. A total of about 550,000 distinct CDR3 sequences appear in this sample, about a fifth of them only once. The ten most abundant clones make up approximately 0.5% of the sample.

In the case of this clonotype: It has no known antigen specificity. Base qualities are not provided; no much larger clone lies one nucleotide away.

All donors were healthy Caucasians. Three pairs of female monozygotic twins, all aged about 18 to 29 years, were included in the twin cohort. Positive isolation kits from Invitrogen were used to isolate CD4+ and CD8+ T cell populations. On the study overall, not on this receptor specifically: Fewer insertions were carried by abundant cord blood beta clonotypes, a similar but weaker trend appeared in young adult naive repertoires, and no such trend appeared in memory repertoires. Zero-insertion analyses could be partly confounded by invariant T cells such as MAIT and iNKT, though diverse VJ usage argued against such confounding for most clonotypes. The excess sharing between twins in beta out-of-frame sequences was weaker because fewer shared sequences reduced the signal-to-noise ratio. Recombination models systematically underestimated out-of-frame TCR alpha sharing in monozygotic twins but agreed with sharing between unrelated individuals. Because the same donors could not be followed over many years, conclusions were based on cross-sectional statistical analysis. Compared with coincidental sharing between unrelated individuals, out-of-frame TCR alpha sequences shared between twins had an excess of sequences with low generation probability.

In addition, the sample was reused for a study of yellow fever vaccine responses in identical twins. The second study also describes: According to the authors, the vaccine-induced T cell response in identical twins seemed to be partly convergent and partly specific to each individual. In identical twins, the study followed T cell clones that responded to the vaccine with precision.

Sequencing was performed on CD4+ T cells sorted from blood. The receptor was isolated from a woman aged 18-29 years in good health.

The nucleotide sequence is given as TGTGCCAGCAGTTTTCGTAGCGGGGTGAACAATGAGCAGTTCTTC. Translated, it gives CASSFRSGVNNEQFF. Rearrangement joined TRBV12-3 or TRBV12-4 to TRBJ2-1, and 8 junctional nucleotides match TRBD2. Including cysteine and phenylalanine, the CDR3 has 15 amino acids. Just CDR3 DNA is preserved here, 45 bases in frame from base 1. Germline trimming: 3 bases from V, 5 bases from J; junction bases outside gene matches: 6.